This entry describes one T cell receptor (beta chain). What it binds is not known. The data were obtained in a study of early T cells in non-severe SARS-CoV-2 infection. The overall study: Sequenced material consisted of bulk RNA (from unsorted whole blood), and chains were unpaired. Study results and caveats: VDJdb matches were skewed toward anti-spike CD8 T cell responses.

The CDR3 is 14 residues long. Trimming shortened V by 10 bases and J by 4 bases, and 16 bases separated the two germline ends. Germline CDR1 reads SGHTA; CDR2 reads FQGTGA. Each single cDNA molecule received a unique molecular identifier. TCRdb re-called the 5' RACE reads through MiXCR, storing one row per CDR3 protein. The sample yields about 80,000 distinct CDR3 sequences, more than 4% seen once. Source: whole blood, taken at baseline. The sequence was obtained from an adult who was a healthcare worker with PCR-confirmed SARS-CoV-2 infection or an uninfected control (not recorded which). The chain uses TRBV7-3 and TRBJ2-2; unclear D gene. The CDR3 DNA reads as TGTGCCACTAGTCCCGAGCCCACCACCGGGGAGCTGTTTTTT. Its translation: CATSPEPTTGELFF.